This TCR beta chain was captured in a study of shared clonotypes between healthy human individuals. From germline, CDR1 is SGHTA and CDR2 FQGNSA. The CDR3 is 14 amino acids. V lost 3 bases and J 3 bases, leaving 11 bases between the germline ends. Naive CD8 cells were CD45RO-negative, positively selected for CCR7, excluding terminally differentiated effector memory CD45RA+ cells. Clones were read by immunoSEQ multiplex PCR, and TCRdb kept only the in-frame ones, dropping some. The table records roughly 1,800,000 clones, about 95% of them present only once. The sample consisted of naive CD8+ T cells sorted from blood. The clonotype comes from a man aged 18 to 30 in good health. V is TRBV7-2 and J is TRBJ1-2; the D is unclear. The chain's CDR3 is CASSFVSAHYGYTF. The CDR3, as DNA: TGTGCCAGCAGCTTTGTCTCGGCCCACTATGGCTACACCTTC.